A single sample gave rise to the 13 T cell receptor beta chains below, sequenced in a study of radiation and T cells in renal cell carcinoma (dated by TCRdb to about 2020). The library was made by the immunoSEQ multiplex PCR assay. TCRdb retrieved this table from immuneACCESS and kept in-frame rearrangements only. Not all clones are present; in checked studies, unresolved V genes account for under half, and no reason is known for the remainder. This sample comprises 130,000 to 150,000 clones, 88% of them detected only once. The top ten constitute around 4.4% of the sample. The time point tag for this specimen amounts to: baseline pretreatment blood. The sample's treatment or condition label, in plain terms: 15 Gy SBRT to primary tumor, nephrectomy 4 weeks later. The source material was blood, sampled from a patient whose treatment included radiotherapy and nephrectomy. The receptors come from a woman between 65 and 79 years old with renal cell carcinoma.

The J gene is TRBJ2-4, the V gene TRBV19; TRBD1 might be the D (6 bases). This CDR3 is 14 amino acids long. Trimming shortened V by 5 bases and J by 2 bases, and 10 bases separated the two germline ends. Germline V gene sequence: CDR1 LNHDA, CDR2 SQIVND (reference sequence). CDR3 bases: TGTGCCAGTAGTGAGCAGGGGACCAAAAACATTCAGTACTTC. This gives the protein CASSEQGTKNIQYF.

With regard to this clone: Distinct nucleotide sequences in the sample also encode this CDR3. The rearrangement joins TRBV15 to TRBJ2-6; no reliable D call. V shed 1 base and J shed 1 base, with 5 bases lying between them. Germline CDR1 and CDR2: LNHNV and YYDKDF (reference sequence). The length of the CDR3 is 15 residues. CDR3 region: CATSRAGSGANVLTF. As DNA, the CDR3 is TGTGCCACCAGCAGAGCCGGGTCTGGGGCCAACGTCCTGACTTTC.

V and J are TRBV11-3 and TRBJ2-5, with a tentative D call TRBD1 (6 bases). The V end lost 1 base, the J end lost 3 bases, and 12 bases lay between the germline ends. Germline CDR1 is SGHNT and CDR2 is YENEEA. The CDR3 is 15 residues long. CDR3 residues: CASSLAGAGEETQYF. In nucleotides, the CDR3 is TGTGCCAGCAGCTTAGCAGGGGCTGGAGAAGAGACCCAGTACTTC.

This rearrangement joins TRBV19 to TRBJ1-1; 8 bases agree with TRBD1. V lost 9 bases, J lost 5 bases, and 11 bases stayed unmatched. CDR1 is LNHDA and CDR2 is SQIVND in the germline V gene (reference sequence). The CDR3 is 14 amino acids. CDR3 coding DNA: TGTGCCAGCTTATCCCCGACAGGGGCGACTGAAGCTTTCTTT. It encodes CASLSPTGATEAFF.

This rearrangement joins TRBV2 to TRBJ2-1; 8 bases fit TRBD2. This CDR3 comprises 16 residues. Germline V lookup: CDR1 SNHLY, CDR2 FYNNEI. V lost 6 bases, J lost 0 bases, and 7 bases stayed unmatched. CDR3 residues: CASRGGGTSSYNEQFF. CDR3 in DNA: TGTGCCAGCAGGGGCGGGGGGACCAGCTCCTACAATGAGCAGTTCTTC.

This clone was found once. The chain couples TRBV2 to TRBJ1-3, with D possibly being TRBD1 (5 bases). V was clipped by 6 bases and J by 5 bases, with 11 bases between them. The germline V gene encodes CDR1 SNHLY and CDR2 FYNNEI. CDR3 length equals 13 residues. As DNA, the CDR3 is TGTGCCAGCAGCGCAGGGCCGCGAAACACCATATATTTT. It yields the protein CASSAGPRNTIYF.

The V call is TRBV7-2, the J call TRBJ2-1, with D possibly being TRBD2 (5 bases). Looked up from germline, CDR1 is SGHTA and CDR2 is FQGNSA. There are 15 residues in the CDR3. V was shortened by 1 base and J by 0 bases, with 7 bases between the two germline ends. The CDR3 coding sequence is TGTGCCAGCAGCTTAGGACTATTCTCCTACAATGAGCAGTTCTTC. This sequence encodes CASSLGLFSYNEQFF.

The gene calls are TRBV11-2 and TRBJ1-1; D ambiguous. The CDR3 sequence is 12 residues long. Germline CDR1 and CDR2: SGHAT and FQNNGV. V was trimmed by 4 bases and J by 6 bases, leaving 9 bases between them. The CDR3 DNA reads TGTGCCAGCAGCTCAATTTCGGCTGAAGCTTTCTTT. It yields the protein CASSSISAEAFF.

V and J are TRBV28 and TRBJ1-3; 9 bases match TRBD1. J was trimmed by 4 bases and V by 5 bases; bases with no gene match: 3. CDR3 size: 14 residues. Germline values: CDR1 MDHEN, CDR2 SYDVKM. The CDR3 protein is CASSPGTGGNTIYF. The DNA of the CDR3 is TGTGCCAGCAGTCCCGGGACAGGGGGAAACACCATATATTTT. The full variable domain, its missing parts supplied by reference TRBV28 and TRBJ1-3, is DVKVTQSSRYLVKRTGEKVFLECVQDMDHENMFWYRQDPGLGLRLIYFSYDVKMKEKGDIPEGYSVSREKKERFSLILESASTNQTSMYLCASSPGTGGNTIYFGEGSWLTVV.

This sequence joins TRBV6-5 and TRBJ1-1; D gene ambiguous. V lost 7 bases and J 1 base, leaving 13 bases between the germline ends. CDR3 length equals 14 residues. Germline V lookup: CDR1 MNHEY, CDR2 SVGAGI. Here the CDR3 reads CASTQKVANTEAFF. The CDR3 nucleotides read TGTGCCAGCACCCAGAAGGTTGCGAACACTGAAGCTTTCTTT.

The rearrangement links TRBV30 to TRBJ1-1; D is perhaps TRBD1 (5 bases). V was clipped by 4 bases and J by 0 bases, with 15 bases between them. Germline V lookup: CDR1 GTSNPN, CDR2 SVGIG (reference sequence). This CDR3 is 15 amino acids long. CDR3 nucleotides: TGTGCCTGGACTTCCATGGGGCGTATGAACACTGAAGCTTTCTTT. This translates into CAWTSMGRMNTEAFF.

The rearrangement links TRBV30 to TRBJ1-5; tentatively, D is TRBD1 (6 bases). Germline V gives CDR1 GTSNPN, CDR2 SVGIG (reference sequence). V was shortened by 2 bases and J by 2 bases, with 13 bases between the two germline ends. The CDR3 extends over 15 amino acids. The CDR3 bases are TGTGCCTGGAGTCAGGGGATCTGGGGCAATCAGCCCCAGCATTTT. Its translation: CAWSQGIWGNQPQHF.

This chain connects TRBV11-2 to TRBJ1-5; no reliable D call. The CDR3 covers 12 residues. Trimming removed 6 bases from V and 5 bases from J, with 8 bases in between. The germline V gene has CDR1 SGHAT and CDR2 FQNNGV. CDR3 amino acids: CASSIWDQPQHF. CDR3 sequence (DNA): TGTGCCAGCAGTATTTGGGATCAGCCCCAGCATTTT.